The next 13 T cell receptor beta chains were all read from a single sample in a study of shared clonotypes between healthy human individuals (dated by TCRdb to 2019 to 2021). CD8 naive samples were CD45RO-negative cells positively selected for CCR7, giving a CD45RA+CCR7+ population that excluded TemRA cells. The library was made by the immunoSEQ multiplex PCR assay. TCRdb re-hosts the immuneACCESS table, in-frame sequences only. Its copies lack some clones; in the studies checked, an unresolved V gene accounts for under half of them, and the cause for the rest is not known. The table for this sample lists about 2.1 million clones; about 93% of them were counted only once. In total, the top ten clones hold more than 1.5% of the sample. Sequences were obtained from naive CD8+ T cells from PBMCs. In the paper's terms, the cell subset or site label means: CD45RA+CCR7+. The source is a young man in good health. Some clones in this sample may be carry-over from other donors' samples.

The chain joins TRBV6-1 to TRBJ1-5; TRBD1 matches 9 bases. CDR3 size: 15 residues. CDR1 is MNHNS and CDR2 is SASEGT in the germline V gene. V lost 4 bases, J lost 7 bases, and 8 bases stayed unmatched. CDR3 loop: CASSGRTGEWQPQHF. DNA for the CDR3: TGTGCCAGCAGTGGAAGGACAGGGGAGTGGCAGCCCCAGCATTTT.

This rearrangement joins TRBV28 to TRBJ1-1, with D tentatively TRBD1 (6 bases). Germline lookup yields CDR1 MDHEN and CDR2 SYDVKM. The CDR3 has 14 amino acids. Trimming removed 4 bases at V and 3 bases at J, with 12 bases between. CDR3 residues: CASSSRGEHTEAFF. The DNA of the CDR3 is TGTGCCAGCAGTTCCAGGGGTGAGCACACTGAAGCTTTCTTT.

The rearrangement links TRBV7-9 to TRBJ2-7; TRBD2 aligns across 8 bases. V lost 5 bases, J lost 7 bases, and 25 bases stayed unmatched. This CDR3 has 19 residues. Germline V gene data show CDR1 as SEHNR and CDR2 as FQNEAQ (reference sequence). The CDR3 coding sequence is TGTGCCAGCAGCCCCCCAAATAGCGGGATTTCGGCCCCTGTAGGGGAGCAGTACTTC. Protein sequence: CASSPPNSGISAPVGEQYF.

CDR3 sequence reads: CASSAYPQDSYEQYF. The CDR3 DNA sequence: TGTGCCAGCAGCGCTTACCCGCAGGACTCCTACGAGCAGTACTTC. This chain joins TRBV7-6 and TRBJ2-7; D gene ambiguous. The CDR3 consists of 15 residues. The germline V gene has CDR1 SGHVS and CDR2 FNYEAQ. V was shortened by 5 bases and J by 0 bases, with 14 bases between the two germline ends.

The V gene is TRBV7-8, the J gene TRBJ2-7, with D tentatively TRBD2 (5 bases). From germline, CDR1 is SGHVS and CDR2 FQNEAQ. Trimming stripped 6 bases from V and 7 bases from J, with 10 bases between. The CDR3 contains 11 residues. CDR3 nucleotides: TGTGCCAGCAGGACAACGGGGGAGCAGTACTTC. It translates to CASRTTGEQYF.

The V call is TRBV28, the J call TRBJ1-1; D is possibly TRBD1 (6 bases). From germline, CDR1 is MDHEN and CDR2 SYDVKM. With 4 bases removed from V and 6 bases from J, the gap between germline ends came to 9 bases. This CDR3 contains 12 residues. The CDR3 coding sequence is TGTGCCAGCAGTTACAGGGTTGCTGAAGCTTTCTTT. Its protein is CASSYRVAEAFF.

The J gene is TRBJ1-5, the V gene TRBV28, with D unclear. There are 16 residues in the CDR3. CDR1 is MDHEN and CDR2 is SYDVKM in the germline V gene. The V and J ends lost 1 base and 2 bases respectively, with 12 bases between them. The CDR3 DNA sequence: TGTGCCAGCAGTTTATTATGGTTCGAGGGCAATCAGCCCCAGCATTTT. Amino acid sequence: CASSLLWFEGNQPQHF.

CDR3: CAISESLAGEEDEQYF. The CDR3 nucleotides read TGTGCCATCAGTGAGTCATTGGCGGGAGAGGAGGACGAGCAGTACTTC. The rearrangement joins TRBV10-3 to TRBJ2-7, with TRBD2 matching over 7 bases. The CDR3 is 16 residues long. The junction had 10 bases not matched to a gene; V was cut back by 0 bases and J by 5 bases. Germline assignment: CDR1 ENHRY and CDR2 SYGVKD.

The V gene is TRBV27, the J gene TRBJ1-4; D gene unclear. V lost 0 bases and J 4 bases, leaving 9 bases between the germline ends. There are 15 residues in the CDR3. Germline V gene sequence: CDR1 MNHEY, CDR2 SMNVEV (reference sequence). The CDR3 reads CASSLSGPFNEKLFF. Written as DNA, the CDR3 is TGTGCCAGCAGTTTATCCGGGCCTTTTAATGAAAAACTGTTTTTT.

In DNA, the CDR3 is TGTGCCAGCAGCGTAGGACAGGTGGGGCGGTTGGAGCAGTTCTTC. Residues: CASSVGQVGRLEQFF. The chain is built from TRBV9 and TRBJ2-1; D may be TRBD1 (6 bases). This CDR3 comprises 15 residues. V lost 0 bases, J lost 10 bases, and 17 bases lay in between. Germline V gene lookup returns CDR1 SGDLS and CDR2 YYNGEE.

The genes are TRBV5-5 and TRBJ1-5; D is unresolved. V was trimmed by 3 bases and J by 2 bases, leaving 6 bases between them. Germline CDR1 SGHKS, CDR2 YYEKEE (reference sequence). The CDR3 is 13 amino acids. For the CDR3, the DNA is TGTGCCAGCAGCTCCGTGGGCAATCAGCCCCAGCATTTT. This sequence encodes CASSSVGNQPQHF.

As to this clone: This sample also contains other DNA sequences that code for the same CDR3. CDR3 protein: CASSAGTSGGNEQFF. CDR3 DNA: TGTGCCAGCAGCGCTGGGACTAGCGGGGGTAATGAGCAGTTCTTC. The J gene is TRBJ2-1, the V gene TRBV9, with TRBD2 identical over 14 bases. V shed 3 bases and J 7 bases; nucleotides not matched to a gene: 3. This CDR3 has 15 amino acids. Germline V lookup: CDR1 SGDLS, CDR2 YYNGEE.

V gene TRBV5-6 combines with J gene TRBJ2-2, with a possible D match to TRBD1 (5 bases). The V end was cut by 3 bases, the J end by 5 bases, with 8 bases between. This CDR3 comprises 13 residues. Germline V lookup: CDR1 SGHDT, CDR2 YYEEEE. As DNA, the CDR3 is TGTGCCAGCAGCTATTACAGGACCGGGGAGCTGTTTTTT. Its protein product is CASSYYRTGELFF.